The following is a T cell receptor (beta chain) sequence with its context. Its target is unknown. The data derive from a study of identical twins. Study-level results: A lower insertion count was a feature of abundant cord blood beta clonotypes, with no such feature in memory repertoires.

MiXCR, applied by TCRdb to the 5' RACE reads, yields one record per CDR3 protein. The sample includes 1.5 million to 2 million distinct CDR3 sequences, under 35% of them seen just once. The V gene lost 5 bases and the J gene lost 4 bases, with 17 bases spanning the gap. Germline V lookup: CDR1 MNHEY, CDR2 SMNVEV (reference sequence). This CDR3 contains 15 residues. The sample taken for sequencing was cord blood. The source of this sequence is a newborn girl in good health. The chain couples TRBV27 to TRBJ1-2; TRBD1 is a possible D gene (6 bases). This CDR3 is CASSHFEGDGYGYTF. DNA for the CDR3: TGTGCCAGCAGTCATTTTGAGGGGGATGGCTATGGCTACACCTTC.